The rows below give T cell receptor beta chains drawn from one sample of a study of OX40 agonist ivuxolimab in advanced cancers. TCRdb's table, derived via immunoSEQ multiplex PCR, lists solely in-frame clones and lacks some. This sample has more than 60,000 clones, with around 83% found just once. The sample here was CD4+ or CD8+ T cells sorted from blood, taken in a trial of the OX40 agonist ivuxolimab. These receptors all stem from an adult with an advanced solid tumor such as melanoma, head and neck, liver or kidney cancer. Each CDR3 is given with its conserved first and last residue. Fields, in order: CDR3 protein, CDR3 DNA, D gene, J gene, V gene, clone size. D genes are given only for firm matches. Size is omitted from some rows. Given values are once, few, many or a class for expanded clones.

cdr3_aa: CASSCKERDYQGEQYF; cdr3_nt: TGTGCCAGCAGCTGCAAGGAGAGGGACTATCAGGGAGAGCAGTACTTC; d_call: NA; j_call: TRBJ2-7; v_call: TRBV21-1; clone_size: NA
cdr3_aa: CASAQFGFAFF; cdr3_nt: TGTGCCAGCGCTCAGTTCGGCTTTGCTTTCTTT; d_call: NA; j_call: TRBJ1-1; v_call: TRBV27; clone_size: NA
cdr3_aa: CASSLFTAGGVYEQYF; cdr3_nt: TGTGCCAGCAGCTTGTTCACAGCGGGGGGTGTCTACGAGCAGTACTTC; d_call: TRBD2; j_call: TRBJ2-7; v_call: TRBV7-2; clone_size: NA
cdr3_aa: CASSGWTGTSYEQYF; cdr3_nt: TGTGCCAGCAGTGGTTGGACAGGGACCAGCTACGAGCAGTACTTC; d_call: TRBD1; j_call: TRBJ2-7; v_call: TRBV6-1; clone_size: NA
cdr3_aa: CASSLYGTDNSPLHF; cdr3_nt: TGTGCCAGCAGTTTATACGGTACGGATAATTCACCCCTCCACTTT; d_call: NA; j_call: TRBJ1-6; v_call: TRBV28; clone_size: NA
cdr3_aa: CASSFPGQGRSGYTF; cdr3_nt: TGTGCCAGCAGCTTTCCCGGACAGGGGCGTAGTGGCTACACCTTC; d_call: TRBD1; j_call: TRBJ1-2; v_call: TRBV5-4; clone_size: NA
cdr3_aa: CASSEVGLGEAFF; cdr3_nt: TGTGCCAGCAGTGAAGTAGGGTTGGGTGAAGCTTTCTTT; d_call: NA; j_call: TRBJ1-1; v_call: TRBV6-1; clone_size: NA
cdr3_aa: CASSQQGPPGELFF; cdr3_nt: TGTGCCAGCAGCCAACAGGGTCCCCCCGGGGAGCTGTTTTTT; d_call: NA; j_call: TRBJ2-2; v_call: TRBV2; clone_size: few
cdr3_aa: CASSGGGTLNQPQHF; cdr3_nt: TGTGCCAGCAGCGGGGGGGGGACCCTCAATCAGCCCCAGCATTTT; d_call: NA; j_call: TRBJ1-5; v_call: TRBV25-1; clone_size: NA
cdr3_aa: CASSLAGTDYGYTF; cdr3_nt: TGCGCCAGCAGCTTGGCCGGGACGGATTATGGCTACACCTTC; d_call: NA; j_call: TRBJ1-2; v_call: TRBV5-1; clone_size: NA
cdr3_aa: CASSYAGGLAGELFF; cdr3_nt: TGTGCCAGTAGTTACGCGGGGGGGCTAGCCGGGGAGCTGTTTTTT; d_call: TRBD2; j_call: TRBJ2-2; v_call: TRBV19; clone_size: NA
cdr3_aa: CASSNPPFGGYTF; cdr3_nt: TGTGCCAGTAGTAATCCCCCTTTCGGGGGCTACACCTTC; d_call: NA; j_call: TRBJ1-2; v_call: TRBV19; clone_size: few
cdr3_aa: CASNWTPNTEAFF; cdr3_nt: TGTGCCAGCAACTGGACACCGAACACTGAAGCTTTCTTT; d_call: NA; j_call: TRBJ1-1; v_call: TRBV19; clone_size: NA
cdr3_aa: CAWNKGAVEETQYF; cdr3_nt: TGTGCCTGGAATAAGGGGGCAGTTGAAGAGACCCAGTACTTC; d_call: TRBD1; j_call: TRBJ2-5; v_call: TRBV30; clone_size: NA
cdr3_aa: CASSWEWRGNEKLFF; cdr3_nt: TGTGCCAGCAGCTGGGAATGGAGGGGGAATGAAAAACTGTTTTTT; d_call: NA; j_call: TRBJ1-4; v_call: TRBV7-2; clone_size: NA
cdr3_aa: CASSPGQIQETQYF; cdr3_nt: TGCGCCAGCAGCCCTGGACAGATCCAAGAGACCCAGTACTTC; d_call: NA; j_call: TRBJ2-5; v_call: TRBV5-1; clone_size: NA
cdr3_aa: CASSQGLAATYEQYF; cdr3_nt: TGCGCCAGCAGCCAGGGGCTAGCAGCAACCTACGAGCAGTACTTC; d_call: NA; j_call: TRBJ2-7; v_call: TRBV4-1; clone_size: few
cdr3_aa: CAISEVYTEAFF; cdr3_nt: TGTGCCATCAGTGAGGTGTACACTGAAGCTTTCTTT; d_call: NA; j_call: TRBJ1-1; v_call: TRBV10-3; clone_size: once
cdr3_aa: CATTRLTGELFF; cdr3_nt: TGTGCCACCACGCGCCTTACCGGGGAGCTGTTTTTT; d_call: NA; j_call: TRBJ2-2; v_call: TRBV18; clone_size: NA
cdr3_aa: CASSLEPSDTQYF; cdr3_nt: TGCGCCAGCAGCTTGGAGCCCTCCGATACGCAGTATTTT; d_call: NA; j_call: TRBJ2-3; v_call: TRBV5-1; clone_size: NA
cdr3_aa: CASSQRGEATNEKLFF; cdr3_nt: TGCGCCAGCAGCCAAAGAGGGGAGGCAACTAATGAAAAACTGTTTTTT; d_call: NA; j_call: TRBJ1-4; v_call: TRBV4-1; clone_size: NA
cdr3_aa: CASSQELGQGDTEAFF; cdr3_nt: TGTGCCAGCAGCCAAGAACTGGGACAGGGTGACACTGAAGCTTTCTTT; d_call: TRBD1; j_call: TRBJ1-1; v_call: TRBV14; clone_size: NA
cdr3_aa: CASSPRGPPSNQPQHF; cdr3_nt: TGTGCCAGTAGCCCCCGAGGGCCTCCTAGCAATCAGCCCCAGCATTTT; d_call: NA; j_call: TRBJ1-5; v_call: TRBV19; clone_size: NA
cdr3_aa: CASSQGLAGGSTDTQYF; cdr3_nt: TGTGCCAGCAGCCAGGGACTAGCGGGGGGAAGCACAGATACGCAGTATTTT; d_call: TRBD2; j_call: TRBJ2-3; v_call: TRBV7-9; clone_size: NA
cdr3_aa: CASSQEAAGFGNTEAFF; cdr3_nt: TGCGCCAGCAGCCAAGAAGCTGCGGGGTTCGGGAACACTGAAGCTTTCTTT; d_call: NA; j_call: TRBJ1-1; v_call: TRBV4-1; clone_size: NA
cdr3_aa: CASSLRGASGGWNTQYF; cdr3_nt: TGTGCCAGCAGCTTAAGGGGGGCTAGCGGGGGTTGGAATACGCAGTATTTT; d_call: TRBD2; j_call: TRBJ2-3; v_call: TRBV7-8; clone_size: once
cdr3_aa: CASSPGPSSGNTIYF; cdr3_nt: TGTGCCAGCTCCCCCGGACCGAGCTCTGGAAACACCATATATTTT; d_call: NA; j_call: TRBJ1-3; v_call: TRBV18; clone_size: NA
cdr3_aa: CASSRRGLGDNQPQHF; cdr3_nt: TGTGCCAGCTCCCGAAGGGGGCTAGGAGACAATCAGCCCCAGCATTTT; d_call: TRBD1; j_call: TRBJ1-5; v_call: TRBV18; clone_size: few
cdr3_aa: CASTSLGSSGANVLTF; cdr3_nt: TGTGCCAGCACCTCCTTAGGCTCTTCTGGGGCCAACGTCCTGACTTTC; d_call: NA; j_call: TRBJ2-6; v_call: TRBV27; clone_size: NA
cdr3_aa: CSVCTSTGGVNYGYTF; cdr3_nt: TGCAGCGTGTGTACCTCGACAGGGGGCGTTAACTATGGCTACACCTTC; d_call: TRBD1; j_call: TRBJ1-2; v_call: TRBV29-1; clone_size: once
cdr3_aa: CASSVQRDYGYTF; cdr3_nt: TGTGCCAGCTCAGTACAAAGGGACTATGGCTACACCTTC; d_call: NA; j_call: TRBJ1-2; v_call: TRBV18; clone_size: once
cdr3_aa: CASSLLPQGLSTDTQYF; cdr3_nt: TGTGCCAGCAGCTTACTTCCCCAGGGGTTATCCACAGATACGCAGTATTTT; d_call: NA; j_call: TRBJ2-3; v_call: TRBV11-2; clone_size: NA
cdr3_aa: CASSLGPGQANTGELFF; cdr3_nt: TGTGCCAGCAGCTTAGGACCGGGACAGGCGAACACCGGGGAGCTGTTTTTT; d_call: TRBD1; j_call: TRBJ2-2; v_call: TRBV13; clone_size: NA
cdr3_aa: CASSTRYRNGYTF; cdr3_nt: TGCGCCAGCAGCACCAGATACCGTAATGGCTACACCTTC; d_call: NA; j_call: TRBJ1-2; v_call: TRBV4-1; clone_size: NA
cdr3_aa: CASNRGVVNEQFF; cdr3_nt: TGTGCCTCAAACCGGGGGGTAGTCAATGAGCAGTTCTTC; d_call: TRBD2; j_call: TRBJ2-1; v_call: TRBV11-2; clone_size: NA
cdr3_aa: CASRSYNEETQYF; cdr3_nt: TGTGCCAGCAGGTCCTACAACGAGGAGACCCAGTACTTC; d_call: NA; j_call: TRBJ2-5; v_call: TRBV7-9; clone_size: once
cdr3_aa: CASSRGLTTGELFF; cdr3_nt: TGTGCCAGCAGTCGCGGACTGACCACCGGGGAGCTGTTTTTT; d_call: NA; j_call: TRBJ2-2; v_call: TRBV27; clone_size: once
cdr3_aa: CASSPGHYEQYF; cdr3_nt: TGTGCCAGCAGCCCTGGACACTACGAGCAGTACTTC; d_call: NA; j_call: TRBJ2-7; v_call: TRBV7-8; clone_size: NA
cdr3_aa: CASSQSPALYNEQFF; cdr3_nt: TGTGCCAGCAGCCAAAGCCCAGCCCTCTACAATGAGCAGTTCTTC; d_call: NA; j_call: TRBJ2-1; v_call: TRBV5-6; clone_size: once
cdr3_aa: CASSFPSGASTDTQYF; cdr3_nt: TGCGCCAGCAGCTTCCCTAGCGGGGCTAGCACAGATACGCAGTATTTT; d_call: TRBD2; j_call: TRBJ2-3; v_call: TRBV5-1; clone_size: NA
cdr3_aa: CASSRPGLADYNEQFF; cdr3_nt: TGTGCCAGCAGCCGCCCGGGACTAGCGGACTACAATGAGCAGTTCTTC; d_call: TRBD2; j_call: TRBJ2-1; v_call: TRBV7-9; clone_size: NA
cdr3_aa: CASSETGYGYTF; cdr3_nt: TGTGCCAGCAGTGAGACAGGATATGGCTACACCTTC; d_call: NA; j_call: TRBJ1-2; v_call: TRBV6-1; clone_size: NA
cdr3_aa: CASRVGQANTEAFF; cdr3_nt: TGTGCCAGCAGGGTGGGACAAGCAAACACTGAAGCTTTCTTT; d_call: NA; j_call: TRBJ1-1; v_call: TRBV2; clone_size: NA
cdr3_aa: CASSLGTDNQPQHF; cdr3_nt: TGCGCCAGCAGCTTGGGGACAGACAATCAGCCCCAGCATTTT; d_call: NA; j_call: TRBJ1-5; v_call: TRBV5-1; clone_size: NA
cdr3_aa: CASSQGRGVQGEAFF; cdr3_nt: TGCGCCAGCAGCCAAGGTCGCGGGGTGCAGGGTGAAGCTTTCTTT; d_call: NA; j_call: TRBJ1-1; v_call: TRBV4-1; clone_size: NA